Shown below are 10 T cell receptor beta chains from a single sample sequenced in a study of blood T cells in healthy people across ages. Together with a sample-barcoded 5' primer, a J-beta primer mix was included in a second PCR lasting 7 to 11 cycles. From the 5' RACE reads, TCRdb called clonotypes with MiXCR, one entry per CDR3 protein. Seen here are about 1.7 million distinct CDR3 sequences, 28% observed once, and the top ten hold 6.5% to 8.5%. Sequencing was performed on blood. The receptors were sampled from a woman aged 25 to 45 in good health.

The chain couples TRBV6-6 to TRBJ1-1, with D possibly matching TRBD1 (5 bases). CDR1 and CDR2 (germline): MNHNY, SVGAGI (reference sequence). The CDR3 length is 14 residues. V lost 7 bases and J 2 bases, leaving 14 bases between the germline ends. In nucleotides, the CDR3 is TGTGCCAGCAAAGGGGAAGGGAGTAACACTGAAGCTTTCTTT. Amino acids: CASKGEGSNTEAFF.

This clonotype turned up a few times. V usage is TRBV4-2 and J usage is TRBJ2-7; 10 bases match TRBD2. This CDR3 has 16 residues. Trimming cost V 4 bases and J 4 bases; bases outside gene matches: 10. Germline assignment: CDR1 LGHNA and CDR2 YNFKEQ. DNA for the CDR3: TGTGCCAGCAGCCCTGCCAAGAGCGGGGGGGTTTACGAGCAGTACTTC. This gives the protein CASSPAKSGGVYEQYF.

The rearrangement uses TRBV5-5 and TRBJ2-1, with D perhaps assigned TRBD1 or TRBD2 (6 bases each). V was pared by 0 bases and J by 0 bases, with 10 bases between. The CDR3 length is 16 residues. Looked up from germline, CDR1 is SGHKS and CDR2 is YYEKEE (reference sequence). CDR3 coding DNA: TGTGCCAGCAGCTTGGTGGAGGGGGTCTCCTACAATGAGCAGTTCTTC. As protein: CASSLVEGVSYNEQFF.

A note on this clonotype: A single base separates this from a much larger clone, so it may be a read error. The chain joins TRBV29-1 to TRBJ2-1; D unresolved. Matching the DNA end better, TRBJ2-7 makes the J call doubtful. Germline assignment: CDR1 SQVTM and CDR2 ANQGSEA. CDR3 length equals 13 residues. The CDR3 is CSGTRATYNEQYF. The CDR3 DNA is TGCAGCGGAACTCGTGCGACCTACAATGAGCAGTACTTC.

This chain joins TRBV20-1 and TRBJ2-3, with D perhaps matching TRBD2 (5 bases). The CDR3 runs to 13 residues. The V and J ends lost 3 bases and 2 bases respectively, with 9 bases between them. CDR1 is DFQATT, CDR2 SNEGSKA, per germline (reference sequence). The CDR3 DNA reads as TGCAGTGCTAGGGAGGTTGACACAGATACGCAGTATTTT. It encodes CSAREVDTDTQYF.

A word on this clonotype: This may arise from a read error, as a much more abundant clone is one base away. This chain links TRBV7-9 with TRBJ2-1; D call uncertain. The CDR3 is 14 amino acids. From germline, CDR1 is SEHNR and CDR2 FQNEAQ (reference sequence). The CDR3 DNA reads as TGTGCCAGCAGTTTAGCTCTTGGAGACTATGAGCAGTTCTTC. Translating gives CASSLALGDYEQFF.

This chain links TRBV11-2 with TRBJ1-2; 7 positions agree with TRBD1. The length of the CDR3 is 14 residues. With V trimmed by 1 base and J by 7 bases, 6 bases remained unmatched. The V gene's germline CDR1 is SGHAT and CDR2 FQNNGV. The CDR3 reads CASSLVKGASGYTF. The CDR3 coding sequence is TGTGCCAGCAGCTTAGTTAAGGGGGCGAGTGGCTACACCTTC. The variable domain in full, completed from reference TRBV11-2 and TRBJ1-2, reads EAGVAQSPRYKIIEKRQSVAFWCNPISGHATLYWYQQILGQGPKLLIQFQNNGVVDDSQLPKDRFSAERLKGVDSTLKIQPAKLEDSAVYLCASSLVKGASGYTFGSGTRLTVV.

The chain uses TRBV7-6 and TRBJ2-2, with D maybe TRBD2 (6 bases). This CDR3 has 19 amino acids. Germline V gene sequence: CDR1 SGHVS, CDR2 FNYEAQ. With 5 bases removed from V and 4 bases from J, the gap between germline ends came to 26 bases. The CDR3 nucleotides are TGTGCCAGCAGCCGCGGGGTTAGCGGTTCTTTAATGACCACCGGGGAGCTGTTTTTT. It codes for CASSRGVSGSLMTTGELFF.

The J gene is TRBJ2-5, the V gene TRBV29-1; 8 bases are shared with TRBD2. From germline, CDR1 is SQVTM and CDR2 ANQGSEA. The V gene end was trimmed by 7 bases and the J gene end by 11 bases; junction bases not matched to a gene: 6. The CDR3 length is 10 residues. The CDR3 bases are TGCAGCGGGACTAGCAATGAGCAGTACTTC. Amino acids: CSGTSNEQYF. Looking up the rest from reference TRBV29-1 and TRBJ2-5 gives the full variable domain: SAVISQKPSRDICQRGTSLTIQCQVDSQVTMMFWYRQQPGQSLTLIATANQGSEATYESGFVIDKFPISRPNLTFSTLTVSNMSPEDSSIYLCSGTSNEQYFGPGTRLLVL.

This clonotype was found a few times. The chain combines TRBV4-3 with TRBJ1-1; D ambiguous. Germline CDR1 LGHNA, CDR2 YSLEER. This CDR3 contains 14 residues. V gave up 1 base and J gave up 3 bases, with 9 bases separating them. The CDR3 spells CASSQGRRDTEAFF. The CDR3 DNA reads as TGCGCCAGCAGCCAAGGCCGACGGGACACTGAAGCTTTCTTT.